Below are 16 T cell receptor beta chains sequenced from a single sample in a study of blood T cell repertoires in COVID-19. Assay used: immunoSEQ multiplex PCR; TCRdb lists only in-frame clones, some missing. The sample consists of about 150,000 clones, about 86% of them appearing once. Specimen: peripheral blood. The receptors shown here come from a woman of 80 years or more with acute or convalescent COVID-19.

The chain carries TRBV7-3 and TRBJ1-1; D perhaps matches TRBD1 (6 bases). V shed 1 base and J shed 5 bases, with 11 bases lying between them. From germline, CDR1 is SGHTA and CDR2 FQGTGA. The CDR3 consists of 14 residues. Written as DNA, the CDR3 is TGTGCCAGCAGCTTAAGTCGGGACATTACTGAAGCTTTCTTT. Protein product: CASSLSRDITEAFF. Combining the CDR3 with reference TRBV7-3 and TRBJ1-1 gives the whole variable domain GAGVSQTPSNKVTEKGKYVELRCDPISGHTALYWYRQSLGQGPEFLIYFQGTGAADDSGLPNDRFFAVRPEGSVSTLKIQRTERGDSAVYLCASSLSRDITEAFFGQGTRLTVV.

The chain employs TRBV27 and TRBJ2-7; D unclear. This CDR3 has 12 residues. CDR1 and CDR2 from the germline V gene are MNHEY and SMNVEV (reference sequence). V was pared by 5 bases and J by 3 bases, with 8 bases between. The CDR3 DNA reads TGTGCCAGCAGTGACACTTACTACGAGCAGTACTTC. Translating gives CASSDTYYEQYF.

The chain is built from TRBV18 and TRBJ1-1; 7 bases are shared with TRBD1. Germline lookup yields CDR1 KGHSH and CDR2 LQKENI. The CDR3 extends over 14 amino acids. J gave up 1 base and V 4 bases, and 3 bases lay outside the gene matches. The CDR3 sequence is CASSQQGQNTEAFF. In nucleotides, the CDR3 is TGTGCCAGCTCACAACAGGGGCAGAACACTGAAGCTTTCTTT.

As DNA, the CDR3 is TGTGCCAGCAGCTCCGGCCTAGCGGGGCAAAATGAGCAGTTCTTC. Translated, it gives CASSSGLAGQNEQFF. The chain joins TRBV11-3 to TRBJ2-1, with TRBD2 matching 9 bases. Trimming removed 4 bases from V and 7 bases from J; junction bases left unmatched: 8. The V gene's germline CDR1 is SGHNT and CDR2 YENEEA. This CDR3 spans 15 amino acids.

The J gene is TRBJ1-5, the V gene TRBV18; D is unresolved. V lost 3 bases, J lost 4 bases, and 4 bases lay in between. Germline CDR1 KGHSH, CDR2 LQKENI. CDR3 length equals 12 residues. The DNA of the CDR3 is TGTGCCAGCTCACCCCCTAATCAGCCCCAGCATTTT. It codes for CASSPPNQPQHF.

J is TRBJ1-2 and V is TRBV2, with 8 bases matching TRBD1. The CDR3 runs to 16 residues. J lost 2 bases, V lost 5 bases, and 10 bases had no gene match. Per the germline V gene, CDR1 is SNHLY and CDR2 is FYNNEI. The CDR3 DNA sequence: TGTGCCAGCAGTTCCGGGACAGGATCTACCAACTATGGCTACACCTTC. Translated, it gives CASSSGTGSTNYGYTF.

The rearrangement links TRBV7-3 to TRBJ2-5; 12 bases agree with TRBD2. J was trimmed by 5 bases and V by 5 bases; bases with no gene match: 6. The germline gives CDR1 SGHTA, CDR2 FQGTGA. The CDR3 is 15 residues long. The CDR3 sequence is CASSPSGGARETQYF. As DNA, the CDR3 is TGTGCCAGCAGCCCTAGCGGGGGGGCCCGGGAGACCCAGTACTTC.

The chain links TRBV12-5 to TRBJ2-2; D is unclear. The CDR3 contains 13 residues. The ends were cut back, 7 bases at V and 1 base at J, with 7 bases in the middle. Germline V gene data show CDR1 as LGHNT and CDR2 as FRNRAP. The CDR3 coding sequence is TGTGCTAGTGTTAGAGGGAACACCGGGGAGCTGTTTTTT. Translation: CASVRGNTGELFF. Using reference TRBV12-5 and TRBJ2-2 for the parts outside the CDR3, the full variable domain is DARVTQTPRHKVTEMGQEVTMRCQPILGHNTVFWYRQTMMQGLELLAYFRNRAPLDDSGMPKDRFSAEMPDATLATLKIQPSEPRDSAVYFCASVRGNTGELFFGEGSRLTVL.

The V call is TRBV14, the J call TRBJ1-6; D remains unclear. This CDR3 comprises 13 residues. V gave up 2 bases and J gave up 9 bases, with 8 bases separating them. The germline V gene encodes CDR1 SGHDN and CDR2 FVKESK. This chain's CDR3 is CASSQLTASPLHF. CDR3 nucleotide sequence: TGTGCCAGCAGCCAACTTACAGCTTCACCCCTCCACTTT.

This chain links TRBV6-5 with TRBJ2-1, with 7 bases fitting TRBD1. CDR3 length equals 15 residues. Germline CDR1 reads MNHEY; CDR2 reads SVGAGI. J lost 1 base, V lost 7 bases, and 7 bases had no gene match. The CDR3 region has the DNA TGTGCCAGCACTCGTGACAGGGTGTCCTACAATGAGCAGTTCTTC. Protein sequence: CASTRDRVSYNEQFF.

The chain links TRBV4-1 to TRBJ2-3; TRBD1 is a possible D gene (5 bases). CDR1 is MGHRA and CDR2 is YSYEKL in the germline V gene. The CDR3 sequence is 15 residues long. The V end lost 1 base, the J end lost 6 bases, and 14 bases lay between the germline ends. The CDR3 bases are TGCGCCAGCAGCCAAGCAGGGTCCCCCGGCGATACGCAGTATTTT. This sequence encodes CASSQAGSPGDTQYF.

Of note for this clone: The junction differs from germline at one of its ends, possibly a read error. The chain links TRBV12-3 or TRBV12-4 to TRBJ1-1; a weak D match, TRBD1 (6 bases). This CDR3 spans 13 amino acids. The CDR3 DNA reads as TGTACCAGCCAAGACAGGTTGAACACTGAAGCTTTCTTT. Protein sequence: CTSQDRLNTEAFF.

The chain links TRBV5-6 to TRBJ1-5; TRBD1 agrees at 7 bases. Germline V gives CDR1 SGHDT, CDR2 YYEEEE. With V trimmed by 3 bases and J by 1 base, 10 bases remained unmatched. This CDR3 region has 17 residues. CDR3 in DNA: TGTGCCAGCAGCTCCCTTAGACAGGGAAGGAGCAATCAGCCCCAGCATTTT. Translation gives CASSSLRQGRSNQPQHF.

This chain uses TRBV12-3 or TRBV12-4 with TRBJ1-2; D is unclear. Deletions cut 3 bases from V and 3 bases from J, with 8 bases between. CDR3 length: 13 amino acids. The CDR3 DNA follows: TGTGCCAGCAGTTTGGCGGGCGACTATGGCTACACCTTC. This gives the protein CASSLAGDYGYTF.

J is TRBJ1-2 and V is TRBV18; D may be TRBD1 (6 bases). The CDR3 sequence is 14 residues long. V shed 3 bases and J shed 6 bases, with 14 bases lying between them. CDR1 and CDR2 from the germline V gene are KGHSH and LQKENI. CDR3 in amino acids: CASSPMGGADGYTF. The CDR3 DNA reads TGTGCCAGCTCACCCATGGGGGGGGCGGATGGCTACACCTTC.

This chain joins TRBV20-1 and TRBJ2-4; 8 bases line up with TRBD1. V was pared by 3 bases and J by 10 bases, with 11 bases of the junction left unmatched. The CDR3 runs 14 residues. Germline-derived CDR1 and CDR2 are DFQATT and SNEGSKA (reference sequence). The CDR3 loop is CSASLTGTGGIQYF. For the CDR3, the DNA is TGCAGTGCTAGTCTAACCGGGACAGGCGGAATTCAGTACTTC.